This T cell receptor beta chain was retrieved from a study of blood T cell repertoires in COVID-19. In the study overall: COVID-19 samples from acute and convalescent phases originated in the United States, Italy and Spain.

V was trimmed by 1 base and J by 8 bases, leaving 16 bases between them. CDR1 KGHDR and CDR2 SFDVKD come from the germline V gene. The CDR3 covers 15 residues. Adults between about 18 and 89 years of age took part from under 25 US areas. Per the study methods: Reference gene primer amplification in the assay estimated nucleated cell counts. The protocol was immunoSEQ multiplex PCR, while the TCRdb copy is restricted to in-frame clones and leaves out a portion. The V and J calls and clone size were taken over from that table, and D and trimming were inferred from the DNA. The profile shows around 280,000 clones, nearly 90% of them singletons.

Sequencing was carried out using PBMCs or T cells enriched from blood (not recorded which). The V call is TRBV24-1, the J call TRBJ1-2; weak D call: TRBD1 (5 bases). The clonotype originates from a woman between 18 and 29 years old with acute COVID-19. In nucleotides, the CDR3 is TGTGCCACCAGTGATTTCGCGGGGGGTCTGGGAGGCTACACCTTC. It specifies CATSDFAGGLGGYTF.